The present entry profiles one T cell receptor (beta chain) with its context. The target antigen is unknown. The data derive from a study of shared clonotypes between healthy human individuals. Findings of the study overall: Rarefaction demonstrated incomplete sorted-subset sequencing despite large depth.

Everyone who donated was a Caucasian adult who lived in Nashville, Tennessee. Several immunoSEQ plates received, in even portions, the genomic DNA of each subset. The table came from immunoSEQ multiplex PCR; TCRdb's copy has only in-frame clones and leaves some out. The data show about 2.5 million clones, 80% to 95% seen once. J gave up 0 bases and V 5 bases, and 4 bases lay outside the gene matches. The CDR3 is 15 amino acids. CDR1 and CDR2 (germline): SGHRS, YFSETQ. The sequence was obtained from a man between 18 and 29 years old in good health. Some clones in this sample may be carry-over from other donors' samples. J is TRBJ2-5 and V is TRBV5-1; 10 bases are shared with TRBD1. Sequencing was performed on naive CD4+ T cells from PBMCs. Described subset: CD45RA+ positively selected. CDR3 sequence: CASRSGQGYQETQYF. The CDR3 bases are TGCGCCAGCAGGTCGGGACAGGGGTACCAAGAGACCCAGTACTTC.